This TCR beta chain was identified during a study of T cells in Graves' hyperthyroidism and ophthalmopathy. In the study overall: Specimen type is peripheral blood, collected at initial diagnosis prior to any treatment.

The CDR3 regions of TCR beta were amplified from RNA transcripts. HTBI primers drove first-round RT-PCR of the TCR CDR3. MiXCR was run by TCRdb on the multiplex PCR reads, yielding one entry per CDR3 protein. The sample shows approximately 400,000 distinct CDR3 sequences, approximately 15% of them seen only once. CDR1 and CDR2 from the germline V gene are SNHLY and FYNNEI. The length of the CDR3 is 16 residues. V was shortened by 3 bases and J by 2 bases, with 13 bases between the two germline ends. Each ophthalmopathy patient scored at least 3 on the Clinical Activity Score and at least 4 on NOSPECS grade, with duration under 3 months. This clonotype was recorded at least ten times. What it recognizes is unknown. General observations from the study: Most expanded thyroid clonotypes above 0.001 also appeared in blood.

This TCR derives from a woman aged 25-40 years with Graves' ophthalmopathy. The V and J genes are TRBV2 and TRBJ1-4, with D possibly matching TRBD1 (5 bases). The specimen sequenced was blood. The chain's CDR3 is CASSDRDRRTNEKLFF. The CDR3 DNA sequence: TGTGCCAGCAGTGACAGGGATAGACGGACTAATGAAAAACTGTTTTTT.